The source of this T cell receptor (beta chain) is a study of response to subunit inactivated influenza vaccine. The V end was cut by 8 bases, the J end by 0 bases, with 10 bases between. The CDR3 sequence is 14 residues long. Germline V gene sequence: CDR1 SEHNR, CDR2 FQNEAQ (reference sequence). This clonotype occurred a few times. TCRdb processed the RT-PCR reads anew with MiXCR; each CDR3 protein has one entry. Of some 500,000 distinct CDR3 sequences listed, around 13% were seen once; the top ten hold approximately 14%. This receptor was obtained from a man in his forties or fifties who received an inactivated influenza vaccine. Sequenced here: PBMCs from blood, sampled 40 to 50 days after vaccination. V gene TRBV7-9 combines with J gene TRBJ1-4, with a tentative D call TRBD1 (5 bases). The CDR3: CASSGGTTNEKLFF. The CDR3 DNA reads TGTGCCAGCTCCGGGGGGACAACTAATGAAAAACTGTTTTTT.